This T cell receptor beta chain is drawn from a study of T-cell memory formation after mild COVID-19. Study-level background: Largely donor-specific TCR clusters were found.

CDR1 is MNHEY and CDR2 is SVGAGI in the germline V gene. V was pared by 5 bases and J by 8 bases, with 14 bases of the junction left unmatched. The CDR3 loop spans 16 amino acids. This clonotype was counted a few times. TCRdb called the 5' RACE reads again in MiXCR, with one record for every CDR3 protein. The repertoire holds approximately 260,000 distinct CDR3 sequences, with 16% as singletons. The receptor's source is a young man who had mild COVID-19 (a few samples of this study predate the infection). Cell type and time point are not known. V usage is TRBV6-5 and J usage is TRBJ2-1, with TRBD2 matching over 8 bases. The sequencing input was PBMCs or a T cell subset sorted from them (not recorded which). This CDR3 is CASSARGTGGRDEQFF. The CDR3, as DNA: TGTGCCAGCAGTGCCCGGGGAACGGGGGGGAGGGATGAGCAGTTCTTC.